The T cell receptor beta chain described here comes from a study of vaccination and CD4 T cells after COVID-19. Study background: Convalescent individuals exhibited SARS-CoV-2 positivity on nasal swab PCR, with several mild and one severe presentation.

Noted treatment: approximately nine-day PBMC culture with coronavirus spike peptide pools or control peptides (ViraFEST assay). Positivity by PCR occurred from March to December 2020, a period that predated US Alpha, Beta and Delta variants. An Oncomine TCR Beta short-read assay was used to sequence the DNA from cultured CD4+ T cells. TCRdb called the PCR reads again in MiXCR, with one record for every CDR3 protein. The table lists 13,000 to 15,000 distinct CDR3 sequences, about 51% of them singletons. This clonotype showed up just a few times. Antigen specificity is unknown. CDR3 length equals 15 residues. Germline loops: CDR1 DFQATT, CDR2 SNEGSKA (reference sequence). The V gene end was trimmed by 4 bases and the J gene end by 6 bases; junction bases not matched to a gene: 10.

The sequencing sample was made of CD4+ T cells from blood, cultured in vitro. This clonotype originated in a human donor who had recovered from COVID-19. The V call is TRBV20-1, the J call TRBJ2-3, with TRBD2 matching over 10 bases. The CDR3, as DNA: TGCAGTGCTATATGGTCTAGCGGGAGTTTGGATACGCAGTATTTT. Translated: CSAIWSSGSLDTQYF.